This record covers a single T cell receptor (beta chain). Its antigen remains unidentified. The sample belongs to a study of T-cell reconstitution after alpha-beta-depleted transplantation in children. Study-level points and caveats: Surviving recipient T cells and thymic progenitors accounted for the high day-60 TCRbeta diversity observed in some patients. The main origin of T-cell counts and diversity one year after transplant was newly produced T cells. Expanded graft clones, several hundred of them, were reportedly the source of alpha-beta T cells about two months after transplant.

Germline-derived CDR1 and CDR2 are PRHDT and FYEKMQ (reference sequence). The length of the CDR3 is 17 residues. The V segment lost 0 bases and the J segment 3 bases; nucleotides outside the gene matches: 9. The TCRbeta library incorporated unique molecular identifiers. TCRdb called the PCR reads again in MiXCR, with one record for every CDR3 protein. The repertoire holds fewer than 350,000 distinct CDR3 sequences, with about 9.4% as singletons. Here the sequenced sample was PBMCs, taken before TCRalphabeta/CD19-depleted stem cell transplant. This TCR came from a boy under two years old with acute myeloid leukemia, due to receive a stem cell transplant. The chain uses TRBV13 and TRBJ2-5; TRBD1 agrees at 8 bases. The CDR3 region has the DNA TGTGCCAGCAGCTTAGGCTCCTTTTGGACAGGGAAAGAGACCCAGTACTTC. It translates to CASSLGSFWTGKETQYF.